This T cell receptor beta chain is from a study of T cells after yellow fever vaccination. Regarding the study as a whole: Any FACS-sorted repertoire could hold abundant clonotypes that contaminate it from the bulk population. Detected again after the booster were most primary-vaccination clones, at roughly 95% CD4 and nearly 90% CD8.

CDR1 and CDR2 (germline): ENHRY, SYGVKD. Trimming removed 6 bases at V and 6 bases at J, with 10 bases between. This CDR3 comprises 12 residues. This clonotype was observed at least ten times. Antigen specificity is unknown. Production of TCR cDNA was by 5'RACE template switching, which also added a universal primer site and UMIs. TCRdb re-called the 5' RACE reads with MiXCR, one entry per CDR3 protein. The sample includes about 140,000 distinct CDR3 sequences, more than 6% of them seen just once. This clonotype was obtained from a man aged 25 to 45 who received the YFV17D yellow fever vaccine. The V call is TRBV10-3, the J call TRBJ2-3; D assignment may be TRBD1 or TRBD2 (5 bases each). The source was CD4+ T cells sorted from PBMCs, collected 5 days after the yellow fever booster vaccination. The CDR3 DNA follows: TGTGCCATCAGGGGAGCAGGGGATACGCAGTATTTT. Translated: CAIRGAGDTQYF.